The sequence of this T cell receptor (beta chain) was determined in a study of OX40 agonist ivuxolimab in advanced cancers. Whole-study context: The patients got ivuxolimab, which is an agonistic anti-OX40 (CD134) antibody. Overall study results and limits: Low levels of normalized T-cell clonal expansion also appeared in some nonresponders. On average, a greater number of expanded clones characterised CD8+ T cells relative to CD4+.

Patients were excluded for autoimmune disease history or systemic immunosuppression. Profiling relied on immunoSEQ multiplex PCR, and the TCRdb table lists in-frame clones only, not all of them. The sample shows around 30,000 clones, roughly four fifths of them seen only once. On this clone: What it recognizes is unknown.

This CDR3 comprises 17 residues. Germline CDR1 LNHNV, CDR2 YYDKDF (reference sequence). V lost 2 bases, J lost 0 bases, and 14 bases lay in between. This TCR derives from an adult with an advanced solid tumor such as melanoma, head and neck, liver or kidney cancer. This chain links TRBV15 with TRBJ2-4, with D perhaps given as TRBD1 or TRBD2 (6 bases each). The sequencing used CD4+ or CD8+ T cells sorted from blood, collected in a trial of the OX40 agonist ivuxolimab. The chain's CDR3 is CATSRSEGGLAKNIQYF. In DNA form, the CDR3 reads TGTGCCACCAGCAGATCGGAAGGGGGGCTAGCCAAAAACATTCAGTACTTC.